The 9 T cell receptor beta chains presented below share a single source sample, sequenced in a study of blood T cells in healthy people across ages. Through a sample-barcoded 5' primer and a J-beta primer mix, a second PCR was run for about 6 to 12 cycles. TCRdb analysed the 5' RACE reads with MiXCR anew, one entry per CDR3 protein. The sample carries fewer than 800,000 distinct CDR3 sequences, about 21% recorded once. The sequenced sample was blood. The receptors were gathered from a man in his 70s in good health.

This clonotype was seen only a few times. The V call is TRBV15, the J call TRBJ2-1; D gene uncertain. Trimming cost V 3 bases and J 2 bases, with 5 bases left between them. In germline, CDR1 is LNHNV, CDR2 YYDKDF (reference sequence). This CDR3 comprises 13 residues. The CDR3 is CATSSAPYNEQFF. The DNA for the CDR3 is TGTGCCACCAGCAGCGCACCCTACAATGAGCAGTTCTTC.

This clonotype was seen at least ten times. This sequence joins TRBV27 and TRBJ2-1, with 8 bases that match TRBD1. The end of the DNA aligns better with TRBJ2-7, so the J call may be wrong. This CDR3 is 14 amino acids long. Germline V gene lookup returns CDR1 MNHEY and CDR2 SMNVEV (reference sequence). The CDR3 DNA sequence: TGTGCCAGCAGTCGTGGACAGGGTGGCTACGAGCAGTACTTC. It specifies CASSRGQGGYEQYF.

This clonotype was recorded a few times. V usage is TRBV20-1 and J usage is TRBJ2-5; 7 bases are shared with TRBD2. The DNA end lines up better with TRBJ2-1; the J call may be wrong. There are 14 residues in the CDR3. Germline V gene data show CDR1 as DFQATT and CDR2 as SNEGSKA (reference sequence). CDR3 region: CSARSGASLNEQFF. CDR3 DNA sequence: TGCAGTGCTCGCAGCGGGGCCTCACTCAATGAGCAGTTCTTC.

V gene TRBV20-1 combines with J gene TRBJ2-7; D possibly corresponds to TRBD1 (6 bases). The CDR3 is 14 amino acids. Germline values: CDR1 DFQATT, CDR2 SNEGSKA (reference sequence). Deletions cut 6 bases from V and 0 bases from J, with 15 bases between. The CDR3 DNA is TGCAGTGCCGCGTCAGGGGCGTACTCCTACGAGCAGTACTTC. Translated, it gives CSAASGAYSYEQYF.

This clonotype appeared a few times. V and J are TRBV3-1 and TRBJ2-2; TRBD1 aligns across 8 bases. This CDR3 is 14 amino acids long. Trimming removed 5 bases from V and 6 bases from J; junction bases left unmatched: 5. Germline CDR1 reads LGHDT; CDR2 reads YNNKEL (reference sequence). The CDR3 protein is CASSRQGIPGELFF. CDR3 sequence (DNA): TGTGCCAGCAGCAGACAGGGGATCCCCGGGGAGCTGTTTTTT. The entire variable domain, with the rest obtained from reference TRBV3-1 and TRBJ2-2, is as follows: DTAVSQTPKYLVTQMGNDKSIKCEQNLGHDTMYWYKQDSKKFLKIMFSYNNKELIINETVPNRFSPKSPDKAHLNLHINSLELGDSAVYFCASSRQGIPGELFFGEGSRLTVL.

In its sample, this clonotype was seen a few times. This rearrangement joins TRBV5-6 to TRBJ1-2; no reliable D call. This CDR3 region has 14 residues. Germline V gene sequence: CDR1 SGHDT, CDR2 YYEEEE. The V end lost 1 base, the J end lost 0 bases, and 7 bases lay between the germline ends. The CDR3 region has the DNA TGTGCCAGCAGCTTGATCTCTGCTAACTATGGCTACACCTTC. Its translation is CASSLISANYGYTF.

There are many counts of this clonotype. The chain links TRBV4-1 to TRBJ2-7; D is undetermined. Germline CDR1 is MGHRA and CDR2 is YSYEKL. The CDR3 runs 16 residues. V was shortened by 1 base and J by 2 bases, with 15 bases between the two germline ends. The CDR3 here is CASSQVFVSTAYEQYF. The CDR3 DNA follows: TGCGCCAGCAGCCAAGTGTTCGTCAGTACGGCCTACGAGCAGTACTTC.

The chain couples TRBV6-5 to TRBJ2-7; 11 bases fit TRBD1. TRBJ2-5 explains the end of the DNA better; the J call may be wrong. Germline CDR1 and CDR2: MNHEY and SVGAGI. CDR3 length: 15 amino acids. The CDR3 nucleotides are TGTGCCAGCAGTTCCCGGACAGGGGGCGCAGAGACCCAGTACTTC. It translates to CASSSRTGGAETQYF.

This chain links TRBV7-2 with TRBJ2-3; TRBD2 agrees at 10 bases. CDR1 is SGHTA and CDR2 is FQGNSA in the germline V gene. CDR3 length equals 17 residues. With V trimmed by 5 bases and J by 4 bases, 12 bases remained unmatched. CDR3 sequence: CASSLRGLAGVSDTQYF. The CDR3 DNA sequence: TGTGCCAGCAGCCTAAGGGGGCTAGCGGGAGTCTCAGATACGCAGTATTTT.